This TCR beta chain was captured by sequencing in a study of human T cells and chemical hapten exposure. General study points: TCRs above 1 in 1000 frequency did not change with DPC sensitization. It should be noted that donors had alopecia, so their immune response may differ from healthy people's. The count of PT1 expanded TCRs correlated positively with patch test score.

This clonotype was recorded a few times. Its antigen is currently unknown. Time point reported: patch test 2, 6 weeks after DPC sensitization. Treatment specified: therapeutic diphenylcyclopropenone sensitization with weekly scalp DPC. Via MiXCR, TCRdb re-called the RACE reads, giving one row per CDR3 protein. The sample holds tens of thousands of distinct CDR3 sequences, about a tenth seen once. This CDR3 region has 13 residues. The V and J ends lost 5 bases and 6 bases respectively, with 14 bases between them. Germline V CDR1 and CDR2: DFQATT, SNEGSKA (reference sequence). V gene TRBV20-1 combines with J gene TRBJ2-1; D is perhaps TRBD2 (6 bases). The TCR originated in a woman between 45 and 60 years old with alopecia areata. Some clones in this sample may be carry-over from other donors' samples. This specimen consisted of whole blood, obtained in connection with sensitization to the hapten diphenylcyclopropenone (DPC). CDR3 amino acids: CSALGGSGNEQFF. CDR3 coding DNA: TGCAGTGCTCTCGGAGGGAGTGGCAATGAGCAGTTCTTC.